The 9 T cell receptor beta chains below were found in one sample sequenced in a study of blood T cells in healthy people across ages. With a J-beta primer mix and a sample-barcoded 5' primer, a second PCR ran about 7 to 11 cycles. TCRdb used MiXCR to reprocess the 5' RACE reads, holding one entry per CDR3 protein. Here the sample spans roughly 1.7 million distinct CDR3 sequences, around 35% being singletons. The sequenced material came from blood. These receptors were collected from a woman aged 30 to 39 in good health.

The rearrangement uses TRBV11-2 and TRBJ2-7; TRBD2 agrees at 7 bases. This CDR3 spans 16 amino acids. In germline, CDR1 is SGHAT, CDR2 FQNNGV. With 4 bases clipped from V and 2 bases from J, the junction kept 11 bases outside the gene matches. Written as DNA, the CDR3 is TGTGCCAGCAGCTCCATTGGGCGGGAGTCGACCTACGAGCAGTACTTC. Its protein is CASSSIGRESTYEQYF.

The J gene is TRBJ2-3, the V gene TRBV2; 12 bases match TRBD2. This CDR3 has 17 residues. Germline V gene data show CDR1 as SNHLY and CDR2 as FYNNEI. V shed 8 bases and J 3 bases; nucleotides not matched to a gene: 12. The CDR3 DNA reads TGTGCCAGCCAGAAGACCCCACTAGCGGGGGGAACAGATACGCAGTATTTT. It is translated as CASQKTPLAGGTDTQYF.

The chain joins TRBV14 to TRBJ2-6; D is possibly TRBD1 (5 bases). V was clipped by 8 bases and J by 0 bases, with 8 bases between them. This CDR3 has 14 residues. Germline V gene lookup returns CDR1 SGHDN and CDR2 FVKESK. CDR3 nucleotides: TGTGCCAGCGGGGCGACCTCTGGGGCCAACGTCCTGACTTTC. Translation: CASGATSGANVLTF.

This clonotype was picked up a small number of times. The chain uses TRBV30 and TRBJ1-6; no definite D call. V lost 4 bases to trimming and J lost 8 bases, with 9 bases between them. The CDR3 extends over 12 amino acids. The germline gives CDR1 GTSNPN, CDR2 SVGIG (reference sequence). The CDR3 spells CAWTVGDSPLHF. The CDR3 DNA reads TGTGCCTGGACAGTTGGGGATTCACCCCTCCACTTT.

The CDR3 here is CASSDLASGRAWDEQFF. The CDR3 DNA reads as TGTGCCAGCAGTGATTTGGCTAGCGGGAGGGCATGGGATGAGCAGTTCTTC. The chain uses TRBV2 and TRBJ2-1, with 12 bases aligning to TRBD2. The CDR3 sequence is 17 residues long. Germline values: CDR1 SNHLY, CDR2 FYNNEI. V shed 3 bases, J shed 8 bases, and the junction held 11 bases outside the gene matches.

For this clonotype: A junction end diverges from the germline sequence, so it may reflect a read error. The rearrangement joins TRBV10-3 to TRBJ1-2, with 7 positions matching TRBD1. CDR3 length: 14 amino acids. Germline CDR1 and CDR2: ENHRY and SYGVKD. The CDR3 is CAISERGTVYGYIF. In nucleotides, the CDR3 is TGTGCCATCAGTGAGAGGGGGACAGTTTATGGCTACATCTTC.

This chain joins TRBV29-1 and TRBJ1-2; D remains ambiguous. V lost 3 bases to trimming and J lost 4 bases, with 18 bases between them. From germline, CDR1 is SQVTM and CDR2 ANQGSEA. CDR3 size: 15 residues. For the CDR3, the DNA is TGCAGCGTTGACCGAAGAGGCGACAAGGGCTATGGCTACACCTTC. The encoded protein is CSVDRRGDKGYGYTF.

The table lists this clonotype with a few counts. The V call is TRBV27, the J call TRBJ2-1; D remains ambiguous. This CDR3 contains 13 residues. Germline V gives CDR1 MNHEY, CDR2 SMNVEV (reference sequence). V was trimmed by 2 bases and J by 9 bases, leaving 11 bases between them. CDR3 bases: TGTGCCAGCAGTTTAATTGGTCCCGGTGAGCAGTTCTTC. Translated: CASSLIGPGEQFF.

In its sample, this clonotype was seen a few times. The V and J genes are TRBV29-1 and TRBJ1-1; D remains ambiguous. Germline V CDR1 and CDR2: SQVTM, ANQGSEA. The CDR3 is 10 amino acids. Trimming pared 8 bases from V and 7 bases from J, leaving 11 bases between. CDR3 bases: TGCAGCCCGGTGCGCGTTGAAGCTTTCTTT. Protein: CSPVRVEAFF.